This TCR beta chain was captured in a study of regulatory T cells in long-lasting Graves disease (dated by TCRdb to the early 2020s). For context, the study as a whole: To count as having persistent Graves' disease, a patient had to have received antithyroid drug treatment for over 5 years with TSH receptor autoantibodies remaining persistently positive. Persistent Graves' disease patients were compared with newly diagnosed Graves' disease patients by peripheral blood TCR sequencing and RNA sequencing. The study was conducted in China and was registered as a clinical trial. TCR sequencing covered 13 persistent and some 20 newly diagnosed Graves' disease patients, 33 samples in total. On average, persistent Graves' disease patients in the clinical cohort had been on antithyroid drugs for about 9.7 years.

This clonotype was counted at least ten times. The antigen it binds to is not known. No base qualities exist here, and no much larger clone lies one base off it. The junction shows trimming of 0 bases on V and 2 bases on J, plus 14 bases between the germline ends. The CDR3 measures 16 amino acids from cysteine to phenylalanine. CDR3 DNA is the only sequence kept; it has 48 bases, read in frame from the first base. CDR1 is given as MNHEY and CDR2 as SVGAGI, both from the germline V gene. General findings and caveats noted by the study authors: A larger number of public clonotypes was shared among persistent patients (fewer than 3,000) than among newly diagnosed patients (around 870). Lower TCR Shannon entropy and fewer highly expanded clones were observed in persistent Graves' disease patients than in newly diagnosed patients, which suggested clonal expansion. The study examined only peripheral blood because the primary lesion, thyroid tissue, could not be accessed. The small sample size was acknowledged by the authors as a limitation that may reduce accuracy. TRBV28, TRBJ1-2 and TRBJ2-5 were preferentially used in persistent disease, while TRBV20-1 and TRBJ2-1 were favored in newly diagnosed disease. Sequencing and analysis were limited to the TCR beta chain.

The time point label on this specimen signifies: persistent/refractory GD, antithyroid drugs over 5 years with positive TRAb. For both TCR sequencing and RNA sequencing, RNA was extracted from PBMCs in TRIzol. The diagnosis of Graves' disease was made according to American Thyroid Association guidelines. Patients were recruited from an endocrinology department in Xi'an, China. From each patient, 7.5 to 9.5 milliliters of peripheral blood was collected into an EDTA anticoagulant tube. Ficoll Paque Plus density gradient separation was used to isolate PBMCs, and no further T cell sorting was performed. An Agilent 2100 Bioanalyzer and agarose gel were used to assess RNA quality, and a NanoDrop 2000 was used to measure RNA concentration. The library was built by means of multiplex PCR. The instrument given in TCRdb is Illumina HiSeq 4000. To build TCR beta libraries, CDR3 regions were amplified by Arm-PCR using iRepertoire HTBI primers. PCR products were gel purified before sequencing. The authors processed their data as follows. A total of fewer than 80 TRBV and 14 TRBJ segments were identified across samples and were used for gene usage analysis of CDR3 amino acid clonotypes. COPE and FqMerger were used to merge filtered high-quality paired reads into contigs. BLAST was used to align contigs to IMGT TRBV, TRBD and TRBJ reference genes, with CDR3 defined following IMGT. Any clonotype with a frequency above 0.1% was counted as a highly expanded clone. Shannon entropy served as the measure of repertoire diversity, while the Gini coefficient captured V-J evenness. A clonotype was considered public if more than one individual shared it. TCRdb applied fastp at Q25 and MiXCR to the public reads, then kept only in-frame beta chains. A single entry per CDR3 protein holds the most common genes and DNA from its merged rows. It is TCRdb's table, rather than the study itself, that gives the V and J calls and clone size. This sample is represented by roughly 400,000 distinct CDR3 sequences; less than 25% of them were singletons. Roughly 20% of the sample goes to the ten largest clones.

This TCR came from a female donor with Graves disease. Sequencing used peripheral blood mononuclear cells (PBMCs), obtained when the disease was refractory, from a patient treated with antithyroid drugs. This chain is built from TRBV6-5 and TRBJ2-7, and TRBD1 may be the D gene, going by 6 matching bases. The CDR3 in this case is CASSYSRDTDPYEQYF. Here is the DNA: TGTGCCAGCAGTTACTCACGGGACACCGACCCCTACGAGCAGTACTTC.